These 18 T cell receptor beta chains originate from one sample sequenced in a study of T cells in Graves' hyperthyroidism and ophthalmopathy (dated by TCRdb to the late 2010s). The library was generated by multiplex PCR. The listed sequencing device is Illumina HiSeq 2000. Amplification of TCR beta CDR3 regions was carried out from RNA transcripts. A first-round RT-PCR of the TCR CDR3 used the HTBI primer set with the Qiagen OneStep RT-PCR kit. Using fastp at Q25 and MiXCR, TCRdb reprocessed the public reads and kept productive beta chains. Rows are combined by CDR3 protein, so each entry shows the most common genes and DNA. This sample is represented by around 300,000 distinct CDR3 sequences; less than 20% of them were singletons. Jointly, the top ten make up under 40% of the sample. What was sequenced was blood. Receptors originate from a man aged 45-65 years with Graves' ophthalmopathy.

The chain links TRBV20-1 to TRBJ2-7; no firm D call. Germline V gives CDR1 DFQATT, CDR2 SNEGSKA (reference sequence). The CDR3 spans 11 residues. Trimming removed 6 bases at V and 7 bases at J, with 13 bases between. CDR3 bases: TGCAGTGCCCCCGGGCCTGCTGAGCAGTACTTC. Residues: CSAPGPAEQYF.

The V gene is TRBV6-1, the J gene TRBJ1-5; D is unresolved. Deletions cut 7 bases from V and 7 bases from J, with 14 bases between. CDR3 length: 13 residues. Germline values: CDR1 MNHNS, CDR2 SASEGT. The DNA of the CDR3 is TGTGCCAGCACGAGCTCTAAAGACCAGCCCCAGCATTTT. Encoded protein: CASTSSKDQPQHF.

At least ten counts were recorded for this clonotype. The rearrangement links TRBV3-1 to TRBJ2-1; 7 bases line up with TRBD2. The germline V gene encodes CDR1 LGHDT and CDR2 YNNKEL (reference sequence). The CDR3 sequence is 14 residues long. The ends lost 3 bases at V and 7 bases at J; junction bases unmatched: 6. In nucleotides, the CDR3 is TGTGCCAGCAGCCAGCGGGCTAGCGGAAATGAGCAGTTCTTC. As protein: CASSQRASGNEQFF.

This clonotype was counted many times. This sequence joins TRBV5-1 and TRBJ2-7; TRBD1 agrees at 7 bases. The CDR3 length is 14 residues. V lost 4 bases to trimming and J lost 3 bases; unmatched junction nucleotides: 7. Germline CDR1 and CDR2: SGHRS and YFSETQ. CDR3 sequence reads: CASSPTGQLYEQYF. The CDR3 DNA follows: TGCGCCAGCAGCCCGACGGGACAGCTCTACGAGCAGTACTTC.

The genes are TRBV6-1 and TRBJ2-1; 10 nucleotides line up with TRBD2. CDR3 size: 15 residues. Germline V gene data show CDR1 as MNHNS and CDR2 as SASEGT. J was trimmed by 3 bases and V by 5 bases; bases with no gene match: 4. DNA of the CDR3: TGTGCCAGCAGTCCTAGCGGGGGTCTCTACAATGAGCAGTTCTTC. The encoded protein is CASSPSGGLYNEQFF.

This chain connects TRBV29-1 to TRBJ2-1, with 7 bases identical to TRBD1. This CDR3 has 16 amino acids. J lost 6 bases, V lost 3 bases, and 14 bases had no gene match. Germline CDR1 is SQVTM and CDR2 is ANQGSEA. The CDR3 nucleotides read TGCAGCGTTGAGGAGAGGGGGCGATTCCGTAGCAATGAGCAGTTCTTC. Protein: CSVEERGRFRSNEQFF.

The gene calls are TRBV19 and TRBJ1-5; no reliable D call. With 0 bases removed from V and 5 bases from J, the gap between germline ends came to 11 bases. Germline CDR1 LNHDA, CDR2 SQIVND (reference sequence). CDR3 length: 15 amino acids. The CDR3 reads CASSIDTRWDQPQHF. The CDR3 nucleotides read TGTGCCAGTAGTATAGATACGAGGTGGGATCAGCCCCAGCATTTT.

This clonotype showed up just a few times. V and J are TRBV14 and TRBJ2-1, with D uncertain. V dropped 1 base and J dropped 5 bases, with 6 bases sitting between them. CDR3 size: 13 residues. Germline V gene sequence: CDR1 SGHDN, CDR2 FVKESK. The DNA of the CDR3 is TGTGCCAGCAGCCAAGGTAATAACAATGAGCAGTTCTTC. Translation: CASSQGNNNEQFF.

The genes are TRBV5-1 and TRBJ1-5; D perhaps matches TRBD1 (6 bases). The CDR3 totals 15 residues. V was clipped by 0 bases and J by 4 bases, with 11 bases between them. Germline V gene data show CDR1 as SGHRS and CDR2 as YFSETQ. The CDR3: CASSLGQGWNQPQHF. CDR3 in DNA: TGCGCCAGCAGCTTGGGTCAGGGGTGGAATCAGCCCCAGCATTTT.

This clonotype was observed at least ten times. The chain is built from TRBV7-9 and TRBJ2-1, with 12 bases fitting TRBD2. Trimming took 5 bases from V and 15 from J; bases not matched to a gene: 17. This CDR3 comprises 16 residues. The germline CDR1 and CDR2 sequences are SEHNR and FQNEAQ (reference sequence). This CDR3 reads CASSQTTGTSGYPPFF. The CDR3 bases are TGTGCCAGCAGCCAAACCACCGGGACTAGCGGGTATCCACCGTTCTTC.

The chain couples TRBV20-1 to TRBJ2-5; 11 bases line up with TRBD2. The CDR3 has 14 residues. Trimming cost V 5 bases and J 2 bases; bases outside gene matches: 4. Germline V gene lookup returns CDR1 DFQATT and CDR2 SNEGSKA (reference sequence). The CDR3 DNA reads TGCAGTGCTGAGACTAGCGGGGTTCAAGAGACCCAGTACTTC. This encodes CSAETSGVQETQYF.

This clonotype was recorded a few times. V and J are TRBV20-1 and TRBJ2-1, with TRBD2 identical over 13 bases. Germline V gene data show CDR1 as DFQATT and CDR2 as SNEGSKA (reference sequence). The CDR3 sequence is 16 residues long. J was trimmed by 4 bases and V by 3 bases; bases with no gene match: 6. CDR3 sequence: CSASKPGLAGYNEQFF. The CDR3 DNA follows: TGCAGTGCTAGTAAACCGGGACTAGCGGGGTACAATGAGCAGTTCTTC.

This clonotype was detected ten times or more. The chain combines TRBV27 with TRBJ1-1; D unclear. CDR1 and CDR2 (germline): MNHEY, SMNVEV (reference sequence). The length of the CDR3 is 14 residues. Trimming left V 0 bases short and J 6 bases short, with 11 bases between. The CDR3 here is CASSLSGFGAEAFF. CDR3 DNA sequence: TGTGCCAGCAGTTTATCAGGGTTTGGGGCTGAAGCTTTCTTT.

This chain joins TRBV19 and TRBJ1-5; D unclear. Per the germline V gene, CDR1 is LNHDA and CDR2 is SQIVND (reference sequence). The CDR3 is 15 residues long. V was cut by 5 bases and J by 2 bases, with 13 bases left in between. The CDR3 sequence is CASSALRRGNQPQHF. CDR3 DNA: TGTGCCAGTAGTGCCTTGAGAAGGGGCAATCAGCCCCAGCATTTT.

The CDR3 spells CASSLGRDRGRNTGELFF. The DNA for the CDR3 is TGTGCCAGCAGTTTAGGCCGGGACAGGGGTAGGAACACCGGGGAGCTGTTTTTT. This chain joins TRBV28 and TRBJ2-2, with 10 positions matching TRBD1. Germline CDR1 is MDHEN and CDR2 is SYDVKM. J lost 1 base, V lost 2 bases, and 7 bases had no gene match. This CDR3 spans 18 amino acids.

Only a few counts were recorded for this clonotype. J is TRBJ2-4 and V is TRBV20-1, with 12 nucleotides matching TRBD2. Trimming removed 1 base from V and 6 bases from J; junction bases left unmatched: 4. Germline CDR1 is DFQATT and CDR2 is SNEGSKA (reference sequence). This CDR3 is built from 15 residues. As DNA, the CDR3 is TGCAGTGCTAGAGCTCTAGCGGGAGGGGGAAACATTCAGTACTTC. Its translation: CSARALAGGGNIQYF.

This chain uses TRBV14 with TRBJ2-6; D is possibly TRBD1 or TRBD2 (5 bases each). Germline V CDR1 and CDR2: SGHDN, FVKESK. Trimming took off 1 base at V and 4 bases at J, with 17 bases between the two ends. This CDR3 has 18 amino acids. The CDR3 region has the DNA TGTGCCAGCAGCCAAGCGTCAGGATGGGGGACGGGGGCCAACGTCCTGACTTTC. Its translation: CASSQASGWGTGANVLTF.

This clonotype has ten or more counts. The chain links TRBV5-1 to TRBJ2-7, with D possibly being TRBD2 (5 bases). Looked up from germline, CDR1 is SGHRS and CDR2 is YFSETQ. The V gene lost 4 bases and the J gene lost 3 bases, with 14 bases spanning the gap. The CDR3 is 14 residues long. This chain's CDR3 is CASSQEDGVYEQYF. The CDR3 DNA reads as TGCGCCAGCAGCCAGGAGGACGGCGTCTACGAGCAGTACTTC.